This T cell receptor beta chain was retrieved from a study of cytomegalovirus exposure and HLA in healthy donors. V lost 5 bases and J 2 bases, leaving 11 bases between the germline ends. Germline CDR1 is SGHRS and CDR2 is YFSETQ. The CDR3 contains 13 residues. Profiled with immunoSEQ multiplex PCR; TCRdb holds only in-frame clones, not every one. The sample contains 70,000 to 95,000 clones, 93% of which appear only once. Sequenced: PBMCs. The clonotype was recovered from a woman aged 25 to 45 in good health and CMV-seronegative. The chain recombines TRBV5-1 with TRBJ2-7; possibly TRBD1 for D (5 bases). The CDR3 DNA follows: TGCGCCAGCAGTGACAGCCGTACCTACGAGCAGTACTTC. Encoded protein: CASSDSRTYEQYF.